The 22 T cell receptor beta chains below come from one sample, sequenced in a study of regulatory T cells in long-lasting Graves disease (dated by TCRdb to about 2021). Interpreted using the paper, the time point label stands for: newly diagnosed GD, antithyroid drugs for less than 3 months. RNA was extracted from PBMCs in TRIzol for both TCR sequencing and RNA sequencing. The library came from multiplex PCR. Sequencing was performed on an Illumina HiSeq 4000. CDR3 regions were amplified by Arm-PCR with iRepertoire HTBI primers to construct TCR beta libraries. TCRdb reanalyzed the raw reads on its own, using fastp at Q25 for trimming and MiXCR for clone calling, and kept in-frame beta chains. Rows with one shared CDR3 protein collapse into an entry with the most common genes and DNA. The sample table lists approximately 300,000 distinct CDR3 sequences, over 15% of them with a count of one. Roughly 40% of the sample rests with the top ten.

Sequences were derived from peripheral blood mononuclear cells (PBMCs), sampled at new diagnosis, from a patient treated with antithyroid drugs. The receptors were gathered from a female donor with Graves disease.

This clonotype occurred many times. The J gene is TRBJ2-1, the V gene TRBV5-4, with TRBD2 identical over 9 bases. The CDR3 sequence is 15 residues long. CDR1 and CDR2 (germline): SGHNT, YYREEE (reference sequence). V lost 2 bases to trimming and J lost 5 bases; unmatched junction nucleotides: 5. CDR3: CASSFGLAYNNEQFF. The CDR3 nucleotides are TGTGCCAGCAGCTTCGGACTAGCGTATAACAATGAGCAGTTCTTC.

This clonotype was recorded at least ten times. The chain couples TRBV6-2 or TRBV6-3 to TRBJ2-3, with D perhaps being TRBD1 or TRBD2 (5 bases each). V gave up 0 bases and J gave up 6 bases, with 16 bases separating them. The CDR3 contains 16 residues. Germline V lookup: CDR1 MNHEY, CDR2 SVGEGT. The DNA of the CDR3 is TGTGCCAGCAGTTACTCGAAACGGGGCGAAAGGGATACGCAGTATTTT. Translated, it gives CASSYSKRGERDTQYF.

In its sample, this clonotype was seen many times. V usage is TRBV29-1 and J usage is TRBJ1-1; D is uncertain. The CDR3 consists of 13 residues. V lost 5 bases and J lost 3, with 13 bases in between. Germline lookup yields CDR1 SQVTM and CDR2 ANQGSEA. CDR3 sequence: CSVYDIWDTEAFF. CDR3 nucleotide sequence: TGCAGCGTTTATGACATATGGGACACTGAAGCTTTCTTT.

The table lists this clonotype with many counts. The chain employs TRBV2 and TRBJ1-1; maybe TRBD1 (5 bases). CDR1 is SNHLY and CDR2 is FYNNEI in the germline V gene. The CDR3 runs 11 residues. V shed 7 bases and J shed 4 bases, with 7 bases lying between them. CDR3 in DNA: TGTGCCAGCACCGACAGCACTGAAGCTTTCTTT. This codes for CASTDSTEAFF.

V gene TRBV6-1 combines with J gene TRBJ1-1, with unresolved D. V gave up 3 bases and J gave up 2 bases, with 7 bases separating them. Germline V gene data show CDR1 as MNHNS and CDR2 as SASEGT. This CDR3 has 13 residues. The CDR3 DNA is TGTGCCAGCAGTGATTGGAGAAACACTGAAGCTTTCTTT. Amino acid sequence: CASSDWRNTEAFF.

In its sample, this clonotype was seen many times. The gene calls are TRBV3-1 and TRBJ2-3, with D unresolved. Germline CDR1 reads LGHDT; CDR2 reads YNNKEL (reference sequence). Trimming stripped 0 bases from V and 1 base from J, with 14 bases between. The CDR3 has 17 amino acids. The CDR3, as DNA: TGTGCCAGCAGCCAAGATTGGGATGTAATAGGCACAGATACGCAGTATTTT. Protein: CASSQDWDVIGTDTQYF.

This clonotype showed up just a few times. A much larger clone lies one base from this, so it may be a read error. The chain links TRBV28 to TRBJ1-4; no clear D. The CDR3 is 13 residues long. Germline V gene sequence: CDR1 MDHEN, CDR2 SYDVKM. Here the CDR3 reads CASGLRSPEKLFF. The CDR3 DNA reads as TGTGCCAGCGGTTTAAGGAGCCCTGAAAAACTGTTTTTT.

This clonotype was recorded many times. The CDR3 region is CASSQGANEQFF. CDR3 nucleotide sequence: TGCGCCAGCAGCCAGGGCGCTAATGAGCAGTTCTTC. V gene TRBV5-1 combines with J gene TRBJ2-1, with a tentative D call TRBD1 (5 bases). Per germline, CDR1 SGHRS and CDR2 YFSETQ. The CDR3 loop spans 12 amino acids. Trimming took 4 bases from V and 7 from J, leaving 9 bases between them.

This clonotype was recorded many times. The chain links TRBV19 to TRBJ1-2; no firm D call. Germline CDR1 LNHDA, CDR2 SQIVND (reference sequence). This CDR3 is built from 15 residues. Trimming pared 6 bases from V and 5 bases from J, leaving 19 bases between. CDR3 nucleotide sequence: TGTGCCAGTAGCTCTCTCCGTGGGGAGCTATATGGCTACACCTTC. As protein: CASSSLRGELYGYTF.

This clonotype came up many times. This CDR3 is CASSLSSEQYF. For the CDR3, the DNA is TGTGCCAGCAGTTTGAGTTCCGAGCAGTACTTC. The genes are TRBV28 and TRBJ2-7; D gene ambiguous. Germline-derived CDR1 and CDR2 are MDHEN and SYDVKM. V lost 3 bases and J 6 bases, leaving 6 bases between the germline ends. This CDR3 spans 11 amino acids.

The V gene is TRBV20-1, the J gene TRBJ2-1; possibly TRBD1 or TRBD2 for D (5 bases each). Looked up from germline, CDR1 is DFQATT and CDR2 is SNEGSKA (reference sequence). The CDR3 totals 14 residues. Trimming shortened V by 3 bases and J by 7 bases, and 16 bases separated the two germline ends. CDR3 protein: CSARTSLEGNEQFF. As DNA, the CDR3 is TGCAGTGCTAGGACATCCCTCGAGGGGAATGAGCAGTTCTTC.

In this sample, this clonotype turned up many times. The rearrangement joins TRBV6-1 to TRBJ1-1; D unresolved. This CDR3 has 13 residues. The germline V gene has CDR1 MNHNS and CDR2 SASEGT. V was trimmed by 2 bases and J by 10 bases, leaving 14 bases between them. CDR3 nucleotide sequence: TGTGCCAGCAGTGAAACCGGAGGCGGCGGAGCTTTCTTT. Its translation: CASSETGGGGAFF.

As to this clonotype: A read error may explain this, as a much larger clone is one base away. The chain recombines TRBV6-2 or TRBV6-3 with TRBJ1-5; D is perhaps TRBD1 (6 bases). V lost 5 bases to trimming and J lost 0 bases, with 11 bases between them. Germline V lookup: CDR1 MNHEY, CDR2 SVGEGT. This CDR3 spans 15 amino acids. The CDR3 coding sequence is TGTGCCAGCAGTGATAGGGGGAGTAGCAATCAGCCCCAGCATTTT. Translated: CASSDRGSSNQPQHF.

This chain links TRBV3-1 with TRBJ2-7, with D possibly matching TRBD1 (7 bases). The germline V and J ends were trimmed by 1 base and 2 bases, with 12 bases remaining between them. The CDR3 is made up of 15 amino acids. Germline CDR1 LGHDT, CDR2 YNNKEL (reference sequence). CDR3 sequence reads: CASSQGQGGTYEQYF. CDR3 DNA sequence: TGTGCCAGCAGCCAAGGGCAGGGGGGCACCTACGAGCAGTACTTC.

The J gene is TRBJ1-6, the V gene TRBV6-1; 8 bases are a match to TRBD1. There are 14 residues in the CDR3. Germline values: CDR1 MNHNS, CDR2 SASEGT. V lost 6 bases to trimming and J lost 8 bases; unmatched junction nucleotides: 6. Written as DNA, the CDR3 is TGTGCCAGCAGCTCGACAGGGGACCATTCACCCCTCCACTTT. This encodes CASSSTGDHSPLHF.

This clonotype was seen repeatedly, ten times or more. The chain has TRBV5-1 and TRBJ2-7; D is perhaps TRBD2 (6 bases). Germline V gene data show CDR1 as SGHRS and CDR2 as YFSETQ. The CDR3 covers 15 residues. V was pared by 2 bases and J by 2 bases, with 14 bases between. The chain's CDR3 is CASSFDPGLTYEQYF. In DNA form, the CDR3 reads TGCGCCAGCAGCTTTGACCCGGGACTCACCTACGAGCAGTACTTC.

In this sample, this clonotype turned up a few times. The chain carries TRBV28 and TRBJ2-7, with D possibly being TRBD1 (6 bases). Germline assignment: CDR1 MDHEN and CDR2 SYDVKM. The V end lost 1 base, the J end lost 3 bases, and 7 bases lay between the germline ends. The CDR3 length is 13 residues. CDR3 sequence: CASSLSTGYEQYF. The CDR3 DNA reads TGTGCCAGCAGTTTATCGACAGGCTACGAGCAGTACTTC.

Only a few counts were recorded for this clonotype. The chain couples TRBV12-3 or TRBV12-4 to TRBJ2-7; the match to TRBD2 covers 9 bases. This CDR3 has 16 residues. V was clipped by 3 bases and J by 9 bases; unmatched bases: 15. The CDR3 DNA is TGTGCCAGCAGTTTGGCTGCGGGAGGGCTAGGGGGCGTGCAGTACTTC. Translation gives CASSLAAGGLGGVQYF.

This clonotype turned up a few times. The rearrangement joins TRBV6-2 or TRBV6-3 to TRBJ2-1; 8 nucleotides line up with TRBD1. Losses at the gene ends were 6 bases for V and 0 bases for J; bases not matched to a gene: 1. CDR3 size: 14 residues. CDR1 MNHEY and CDR2 SVGEGT come from the germline V gene. The CDR3 here is CASSGTGSYNEQFF. The DNA of the CDR3 is TGTGCCAGCAGCGGGACAGGCTCCTACAATGAGCAGTTCTTC.

This clonotype was recorded at least ten times. V is TRBV18 and J is TRBJ2-3; 8 nucleotides align to TRBD2. Looked up from germline, CDR1 is KGHSH and CDR2 is LQKENI. This CDR3 is built from 14 residues. The junction had 1 base not matched to a gene; V was cut back by 3 bases and J by 2 bases. In DNA form, the CDR3 reads TGTGCCAGCTCACCGGGACTAGACACAGATACGCAGTATTTT. Translated, it gives CASSPGLDTDTQYF.

This clonotype showed up many times. V and J are TRBV2 and TRBJ2-7, with 9 nucleotides matching TRBD1. Germline loops: CDR1 SNHLY, CDR2 FYNNEI. This CDR3 contains 15 residues. With V trimmed by 3 bases and J by 2 bases, 5 bases remained unmatched. CDR3 region: CASSDTGTGPYEQYF. In DNA form, the CDR3 reads TGTGCCAGCAGTGATACCGGGACAGGGCCCTACGAGCAGTACTTC.

This chain connects TRBV20-1 to TRBJ2-7, with a tentative D call TRBD1 (6 bases). Trimming took 6 bases from V and 1 from J, leaving 13 bases between them. The CDR3 totals 13 residues. Germline V gene sequence: CDR1 DFQATT, CDR2 SNEGSKA (reference sequence). The CDR3 sequence is CSAGTLPSYEQYF. In DNA, the CDR3 is TGCAGTGCGGGGACACTACCTTCCTACGAGCAGTACTTC.